The T cell receptor (beta chain) under discussion was sequenced for a study of blood T cell repertoires in COVID-19. Study-wide context: Sites in the United States, Italy and Spain provided acute and convalescent COVID-19 samples. The cDNA or gDNA used as material had been derived from T cells, B-cell-depleted T cells, or PBMCs.

This CDR3 region has 15 residues. Trimming cost V 4 bases and J 0 bases, with 10 bases left between them. Per the germline V gene, CDR1 is LGHDT and CDR2 is YNNKEL (reference sequence). As handled by the study authors: Scientists estimated how many nucleated cells there were by amplifying reference gene primers. Clones were sequenced by immunoSEQ multiplex PCR, and TCRdb holds only the in-frame ones, with some missing. D and trimming were read from the DNA, whereas the V and J calls and clone size are those reported in that table. The data hold tens of thousands of clones, with approximately 90% observed a single time.

V usage is TRBV3-1 (or the pseudogene TRBV3-2) and J usage is TRBJ2-4; D call uncertain. The sample taken for sequencing was peripheral blood. This TCR derives from a man in his 70s with active or convalescent COVID-19. CDR3 loop: CASSPQKLAKNIQYF. Written as DNA, the CDR3 is TGTGCCAGCAGCCCACAGAAACTAGCCAAAAACATTCAGTACTTC.